This entry is about one TCR beta chain. Its antigen is undetermined. These data are taken from a study of shared clonotypes between healthy human individuals. On the study more broadly: Each donor's CD4 naive and CD4 memory cells filled three plates apiece, CD8 naive two, and CD8 memory one. General study points: Clonotype sharing among donors, it was expected, would be affected by sequencing depth. The authors sampled blood alone, and tissue repertoires likely differ.

Naive-designated CD8 cells lacked CD45RO, were positively enriched for CCR7, and omitted terminally differentiated effector memory CD45RA+ cells. Germline V gene lookup returns CDR1 SGHVS and CDR2 FNYEAQ. The V segment lost 0 bases and the J segment 0 bases; nucleotides outside the gene matches: 2. The CDR3 has 15 residues. Some clones are missing from TCRdb's copy, which holds only in-frame ones; the method was immunoSEQ multiplex PCR. The sample yields millions of clones, about 93% seen once. The sample consisted of naive CD8+ T cells from PBMCs. This chain links TRBV7-6 with TRBJ2-7, with 7 bases identical to TRBD2. The TCR comes from a man aged 18 to 35 in good health. Some clones in this sample may be carry-over from other donors' samples. This chain's CDR3 is CASSLAGLSSYEQYF. The CDR3 nucleotides read TGTGCCAGCAGCTTAGCGGGACTAAGCTCCTACGAGCAGTACTTC.